The 3 T cell receptor beta chains in this list originate from one sample, sequenced in a study of beta chain features in type 1 diabetes. Study observations and caveats: All four CD4+ subsets of Type 1 diabetes patients contained TCRB CDR3s that were moderately but significantly shorter.

Since all of the isolated RNA was reverse transcribed, expressed TCRB transcripts were what got sequenced. The assay was immunoSEQ multiplex PCR, and TCRdb's table has in-frame clones only and misses some. The data contain over 650,000 clones, more than 12% of them singletons. For these receptors, no antigen is known. The source material was naive CD4+ T cells from blood. These receptors were obtained from a man between 18 and 29 years old with type 1 diabetes.

The chain recombines TRBV4-3 with TRBJ1-1; D possibly corresponds to TRBD1 (5 bases). The germline V gene has CDR1 LGHNA and CDR2 YSLEER. This CDR3 comprises 15 residues. V dropped 1 base and J dropped 2 bases, with 11 bases sitting between them. The CDR3 loop is CASSQVTQGNTEAFF. CDR3 coding DNA: TGCGCCAGCAGCCAAGTAACCCAGGGAAACACTGAAGCTTTCTTT.

This clone was recorded a few times. The rearrangement links TRBV7-2 to TRBJ2-3; the match to TRBD2 covers 8 bases. Germline trimming cut 3 bases from V and 2 bases from J; bases unmatched to any gene: 4. The germline gives CDR1 SGHTA, CDR2 FQGNSA. This CDR3 contains 15 residues. The CDR3 protein is CASSLRGADTDTQYF. CDR3 DNA sequence: TGTGCCAGCAGCTTGCGGGGGGCCGACACAGATACGCAGTATTTT.

This clone has just a few counts. The chain recombines TRBV30 with TRBJ1-1; D ambiguous. This CDR3 has 13 amino acids. Germline-derived CDR1 and CDR2 are GTSNPN and SVGIG (reference sequence). Deletions cut 3 bases from V and 3 bases from J, with 11 bases between. As DNA, the CDR3 is TGTGCCTGGAGAGGTGACCGGCACACTGAAGCTTTCTTT. Translated: CAWRGDRHTEAFF.